These T cell receptor beta chains were read from a single sample in a study of cytomegalovirus exposure and HLA in healthy donors. Libraries were prepared by immunoSEQ multiplex PCR; TCRdb keeps only in-frame clonotypes and omits some of them. The sample holds under 200,000 clones, about 62% seen once. The material sequenced was PBMCs. The source of these receptors is a man aged 40-55 years in good health and CMV-seronegative. Each CDR3 is given with its conserved first and last residue. Each record gives: D gene, clone size, V gene, J gene, CDR3 DNA, CDR3 protein. D genes are given only for firm matches. Clone size appears in some rows only: once, few, many, or a class for an expanded clone.

.	.	TRBV29-1	TRBJ2-7	TGCAGCGTTGCCACAGGGCTCGAGCAGTACTTC	CSVATGLEQYF
TRBD1	.	TRBV4-1	TRBJ2-1	TGCGCCAGCAGCCAAGGGGCTGCAGGGGGCATCTACAATGAGCAGTTCTTC	CASSQGAAGGIYNEQFF
TRBD2	.	TRBV19	TRBJ2-1	TGTGCCACCACGGGGGGCTACAATGAGCAGTTCTTC	CATTGGYNEQFF
.	.	TRBV9	TRBJ2-7	TGTGCCAGCTCCCGGGACTCGGCCCCCTACGAGCAGTACTTC	CASSRDSAPYEQYF
.	few	TRBV9	TRBJ1-4	TGTGCCAGCAGCCCCGAGGGGACTTCTAATGAAAAACTGTTTTTT	CASSPEGTSNEKLFF
TRBD2	.	TRBV15	TRBJ2-2	TGTGCCACCAGCGGGACTAGGGGAACCGGGGAGCTGTTTTTT	CATSGTRGTGELFF
.	.	TRBV6-6	TRBJ2-1	TGTGCCAGTTTATCCGGACTAAGCTCCTACAATGAGCAGTTCTTC	CASLSGLSSYNEQFF
.	.	TRBV21-1	TRBJ2-7	TGTGCCAGCAGTTTACTAGCGGGAGGACTTTACGAGCAGTACTTC	CASSLLAGGLYEQYF
TRBD1	many	TRBV30	TRBJ1-2	TGTGCCTGGACTTTCGTTGGACAGGGAATCGAGGGCGGATATGGCTACACCTTC	CAWTFVGQGIEGGYGYTF
.	.	TRBV6-1	TRBJ1-5	TGTGCCAGCAGTGGGACAATTAGCAATCAGCCCCAGCATTTT	CASSGTISNQPQHF
.	.	TRBV9	TRBJ2-3	TGTGCCAGCAGCGTAGGTCCCCTAGGGGGATTCAGAGATACGCAGTATTTT	CASSVGPLGGFRDTQYF
TRBD1	.	TRBV12-5	TRBJ1-5	TGTGCTAGTGGTTCGGGACAGGGAAGCAATCAGCCCCAGCATTTT	CASGSGQGSNQPQHF
.	.	TRBV29-1	TRBJ2-3	TGCAGCGTTATGGGCCAAACCGGGGGAGATACGCAGTATTTT	CSVMGQTGGDTQYF
.	.	TRBV30	TRBJ2-1	TGTGCCTGGACTCTTCTCAATGAGCAGTTCTTC	CAWTLLNEQFF
.	.	TRBV29-1	TRBJ2-5	TGCAGCGTTGCCGGGGAAGAGACCCAGTACTTC	CSVAGEETQYF
TRBD2	.	TRBV9	TRBJ2-1	TGTGCCAGCAGCGCACTAGCGGGAGACTGGAATGAGCAGTTCTTC	CASSALAGDWNEQFF
.	.	TRBV2	TRBJ1-3	TGTGCCAGCAGCGGAGACGGATCCTCTGGAAACACCATATATTTT	CASSGDGSSGNTIYF
.	.	TRBV30	TRBJ1-2	TGTGCCTGGAGTTGGGGGGGCAACGTCACCTTC	CAWSWGGNVTF
.	few	TRBV30	TRBJ1-3	TGTGCCTGGAGTGTTGGTCCGCCCGGCTCTGGAAACACCATATATTTT	CAWSVGPPGSGNTIYF
.	.	TRBV2	TRBJ1-2	TGTGCCAGCAGTGAAGGGGGCGCTGGTGGCTACACCTTC	CASSEGGAGGYTF
.	.	TRBV9	TRBJ2-7	TGTGCCAGCAGCGTAGTGGCGGGGTCGTACGAGCAGTACTTC	CASSVVAGSYEQYF
.	.	TRBV19	TRBJ2-5	TGTGCCAGTAGTATAGGTGGCCGTTACCAAGAGACCCAGTACTTC	CASSIGGRYQETQYF
.	.	TRBV18	TRBJ2-7	TGTGCCAGCTCACCACGCAGCGGAGTGGCCCCCTACGAGCAGTACTTC	CASSPRSGVAPYEQYF
TRBD1	.	TRBV5-1	TRBJ1-1	TGCGCCAGCAGGGAGGGGGCTGGCACTGAAGCTTTCTTT	CASREGAGTEAFF
.	.	TRBV4-1	TRBJ2-2	TGCGCCAGCAGCCAAGAGCGGGGCATGACCGCGAACACCGGGGAGCTGTTTTTT	CASSQERGMTANTGELFF